This entry is about one T cell receptor beta chain. This record belongs to a study of cytotoxic CD8 clonotypes in ibrutinib-treated CLL. Germline assignment: CDR1 SGHAT and CDR2 FQNNGV. With 1 base removed from V and 0 bases from J, the gap between germline ends came to 12 bases. The CDR3 sequence is 16 residues long. Profiled with immunoSEQ multiplex PCR; TCRdb holds only in-frame clones, not every one. The table lists 40,000 to 50,000 clones, 57% of them singletons, with 28% in the top ten. Specimen: PBMCs, collected after 24 months of ibrutinib treatment. This TCR came from a human donor with chronic lymphocytic leukemia. The V call is TRBV11-2, the J call TRBJ1-1; the D gene is possibly TRBD1 (6 bases). In DNA, the CDR3 is TGTGCCAGCAGCTTAGTAAACAGGGTGATGAACACTGAAGCTTTCTTT. Translation gives CASSLVNRVMNTEAFF. Full variable domain (remainder filled in from reference TRBV11-2 and TRBJ1-1): EAGVAQSPRYKIIEKRQSVAFWCNPISGHATLYWYQQILGQGPKLLIQFQNNGVVDDSQLPKDRFSAERLKGVDSTLKIQPAKLEDSAVYLCASSLVNRVMNTEAFFGQGTRLTVV.